These 12 T cell receptor beta chains share one sample of origin, sequenced in a study of identical twins. TCRdb recomputed calls from the 5' RACE reads with MiXCR, one row per CDR3 protein. The top ten clones hold approximately 14% of a sample with 200,000 to 250,000 distinct CDR3 sequences, roughly 7.1% of them seen once. These data were also filed under a second study, of T cells expressing NK-cell markers.

The material sequenced was CD8+ T cells sorted from blood. These receptors were taken from a woman between 18 and 30 years old in good health.

The chain recombines TRBV3-1 with TRBJ1-1; D gene unclear. V gave up 3 bases and J gave up 3 bases, with 5 bases separating them. From germline, CDR1 is LGHDT and CDR2 YNNKEL (reference sequence). This CDR3 region has 12 residues. The DNA for the CDR3 is TGTGCCAGCAGCCACCTGGACACTGAAGCTTTCTTT. It translates to CASSHLDTEAFF. Combining the CDR3 with reference TRBV3-1 and TRBJ1-1 gives the whole variable domain DTAVSQTPKYLVTQMGNDKSIKCEQNLGHDTMYWYKQDSKKFLKIMFSYNNKELIINETVPNRFSPKSPDKAHLNLHINSLELGDSAVYFCASSHLDTEAFFGQGTRLTVV.

As DNA, the CDR3 is TGTGCCAGCAGCCTCGGAGTTAGAACAGATACGCAGTATTTT. This sequence encodes CASSLGVRTDTQYF. The genes are TRBV13 and TRBJ2-3; D not resolved. The V end was cut by 5 bases, the J end by 3 bases, with 12 bases between. In germline, CDR1 is PRHDT, CDR2 FYEKMQ (reference sequence). The CDR3 has 14 amino acids.

This clonotype was recorded a few times. The chain carries TRBV28 and TRBJ2-1, with TRBD2 identical over 11 bases. Germline CDR1 MDHEN, CDR2 SYDVKM. CDR3 length equals 17 residues. The V and J ends lost 2 bases and 8 bases, in that order; junction bases with no gene match: 11. CDR3 coding DNA: TGTGCCAGCAGTTTAGTGTTAGCGGGAGGGAGTTCGGATGAGCAGTTCTTC. This codes for CASSLVLAGGSSDEQFF.

The sample holds many counts of this clonotype. The chain employs TRBV27 and TRBJ2-5; tentative D call: TRBD2 (5 bases). CDR1 MNHEY and CDR2 SMNVEV come from the germline V gene (reference sequence). This CDR3 contains 14 residues. Trimming cost V 4 bases and J 5 bases, with 14 bases left between them. The chain's CDR3 is CASSYRGLGETQYF. The CDR3 DNA reads as TGTGCCAGCAGTTACCGAGGGCTCGGGGAGACCCAGTACTTC.

The chain has TRBV29-1 and TRBJ1-3; D is ambiguous. CDR1 is SQVTM, CDR2 ANQGSEA, per germline. Trimming removed 6 bases from V and 8 bases from J, with 8 bases in between. This CDR3 has 10 residues. CDR3 amino acids: CSVTVDTIYF. CDR3 nucleotide sequence: TGCAGCGTCACAGTGGACACCATATATTTT.

This clonotype was seen only a few times. This sequence joins TRBV11-2 and TRBJ2-7, with D perhaps TRBD1 (6 bases). Trimming left V 1 base short and J 1 base short, with 8 bases between. There are 14 residues in the CDR3. Germline V gene lookup returns CDR1 SGHAT and CDR2 FQNNGV. The CDR3 nucleotides read TGTGCCAGCAGCTTAGGGGACATATCCTACGAGCAGTACTTC. Its protein is CASSLGDISYEQYF.

This clonotype was observed a handful of times. V and J are TRBV5-1 and TRBJ2-1; maybe TRBD2 (5 bases). V was pared by 1 base and J by 1 base, with 15 bases between. The CDR3 is 17 amino acids. Germline values: CDR1 SGHRS, CDR2 YFSETQ. The CDR3 DNA is TGCGCCAGCAGCTTGTCTCTCGGGGTGATTTCCTACAATGAGCAGTTCTTC. Translated: CASSLSLGVISYNEQFF.

This clonotype showed up many times. The chain is built from TRBV4-3 and TRBJ2-7, with 11 bases that match TRBD2. V gave up 0 bases and J gave up 2 bases; unmatched junction bases: 6. Germline loops: CDR1 LGHNA, CDR2 YSLEER. The CDR3 consists of 17 residues. The CDR3 region has the DNA TGCGCCAGCAGCCAAGAAACCGTAGCGGGAGGGACCTACGAGCAGTACTTC. Amino acids: CASSQETVAGGTYEQYF.

This clonotype was counted ten times or more. The chain joins TRBV3-1 to TRBJ2-1; TRBD2 agrees at 7 bases. Germline V lookup: CDR1 LGHDT, CDR2 YNNKEL (reference sequence). The CDR3 totals 16 residues. The trim removed 3 bases at V and 2 bases at J, leaving 7 bases unmatched. Here the CDR3 reads CASSHTSAGTYNEQFF. For the CDR3, the DNA is TGTGCCAGCAGCCATACTTCAGCGGGGACCTACAATGAGCAGTTCTTC.

The J gene is TRBJ2-3, the V gene TRBV7-9; 8 positions agree with TRBD2. CDR3 length: 15 residues. Trimming at V came to 4 bases and at J to 6 bases, leaving 9 bases not matched to a gene. The germline V gene encodes CDR1 SEHNR and CDR2 FQNEAQ (reference sequence). CDR3 coding DNA: TGTGCCAGCAGCTCGCCGACCGGGGGGGTGGATACGCAGTATTTT. This codes for CASSSPTGGVDTQYF. Variable domain in full (rest from reference TRBV7-9 and TRBJ2-3): DTGVSQNPRHKITKRGQNVTFRCDPISEHNRLYWYRQTLGQGPEFLTYFQNEAQLEKSRLLSDRFSAERPKGSFSTLEIQRTEQGDSAMYLCASSSPTGGVDTQYFGPGTRLTVL.

This rearrangement joins TRBV27 to TRBJ2-2; either TRBD1 or TRBD2 may fit D (7 bases each). The CDR3 is 18 residues long. From germline, CDR1 is MNHEY and CDR2 SMNVEV (reference sequence). V lost 0 bases and J 4 bases, leaving 18 bases between the germline ends. The CDR3 coding sequence is TGTGCCAGCAGTTTATCGGGAGGGACAGACATTCCCACCGGGGAGCTGTTTTTT. It is translated as CASSLSGGTDIPTGELFF.

This clonotype turned up a few times. The V gene is TRBV29-1, the J gene TRBJ1-2; D is possibly TRBD1 (5 bases). V was shortened by 0 bases and J by 1 base, with 9 bases between the two germline ends. Germline-derived CDR1 and CDR2 are SQVTM and ANQGSEA. The CDR3 has 14 residues. The CDR3 bases are TGCAGCGTTGAAGACAGGGTTCTTAACTATGGCTACACCTTC. Protein sequence: CSVEDRVLNYGYTF.